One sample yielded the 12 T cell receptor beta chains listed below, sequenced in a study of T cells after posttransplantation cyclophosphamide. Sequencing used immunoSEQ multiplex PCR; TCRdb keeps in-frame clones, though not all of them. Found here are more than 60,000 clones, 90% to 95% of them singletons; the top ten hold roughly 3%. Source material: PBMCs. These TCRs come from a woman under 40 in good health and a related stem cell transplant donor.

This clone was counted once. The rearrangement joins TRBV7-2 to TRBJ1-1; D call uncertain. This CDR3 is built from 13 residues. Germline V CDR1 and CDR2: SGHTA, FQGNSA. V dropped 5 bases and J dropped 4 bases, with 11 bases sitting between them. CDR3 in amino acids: CASSTDRITEAFF. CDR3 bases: TGTGCCAGCAGCACAGATCGCATCACTGAAGCTTTCTTT.

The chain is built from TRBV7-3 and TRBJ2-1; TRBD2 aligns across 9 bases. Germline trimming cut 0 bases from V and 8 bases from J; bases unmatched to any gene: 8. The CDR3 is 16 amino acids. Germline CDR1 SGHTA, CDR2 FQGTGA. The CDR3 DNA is TGTGCCAGCAGCTTAACTGCGGGGGGGCCCGTGGATGAGCAGTTCTTC. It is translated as CASSLTAGGPVDEQFF.

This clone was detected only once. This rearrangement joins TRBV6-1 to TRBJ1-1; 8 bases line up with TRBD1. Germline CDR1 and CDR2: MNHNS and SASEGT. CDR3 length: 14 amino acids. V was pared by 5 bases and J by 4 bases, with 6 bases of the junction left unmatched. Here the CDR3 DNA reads TGTGCCAGCAGTCAGACAGGGGTTGGCACTGAAGCTTTCTTT. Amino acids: CASSQTGVGTEAFF.

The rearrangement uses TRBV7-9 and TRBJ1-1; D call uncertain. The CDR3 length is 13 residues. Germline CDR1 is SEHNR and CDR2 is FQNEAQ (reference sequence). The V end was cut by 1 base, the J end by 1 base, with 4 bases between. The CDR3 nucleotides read TGTGCCAGCAGCTTAGGAGCGAACACTGAAGCTTTCTTT. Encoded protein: CASSLGANTEAFF.

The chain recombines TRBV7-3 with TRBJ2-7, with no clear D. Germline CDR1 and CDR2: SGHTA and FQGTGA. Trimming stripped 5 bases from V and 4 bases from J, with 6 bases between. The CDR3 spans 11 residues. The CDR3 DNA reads TGTGCCAGCAGCAATGGGTACGAGCAGTACTTC. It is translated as CASSNGYEQYF.

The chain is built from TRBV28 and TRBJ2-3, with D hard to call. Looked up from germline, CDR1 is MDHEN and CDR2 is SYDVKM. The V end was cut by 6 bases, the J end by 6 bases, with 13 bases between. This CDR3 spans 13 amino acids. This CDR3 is CASSRNPKDTQYF. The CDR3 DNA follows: TGTGCCAGCAGCCGGAACCCGAAGGATACGCAGTATTTT.

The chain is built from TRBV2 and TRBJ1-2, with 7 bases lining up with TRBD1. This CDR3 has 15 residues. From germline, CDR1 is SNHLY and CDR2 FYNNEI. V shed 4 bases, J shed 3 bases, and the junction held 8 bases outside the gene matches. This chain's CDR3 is CASSVDRAADYGYTF. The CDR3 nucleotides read TGTGCCAGCAGTGTAGACAGGGCGGCGGACTATGGCTACACCTTC.

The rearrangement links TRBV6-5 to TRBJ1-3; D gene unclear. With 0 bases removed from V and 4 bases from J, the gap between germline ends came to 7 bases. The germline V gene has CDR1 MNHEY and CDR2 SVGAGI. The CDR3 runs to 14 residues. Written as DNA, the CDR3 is TGTGCCAGCAGTTACTCGGGGTCCGGAAACACCATATATTTT. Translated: CASSYSGSGNTIYF.

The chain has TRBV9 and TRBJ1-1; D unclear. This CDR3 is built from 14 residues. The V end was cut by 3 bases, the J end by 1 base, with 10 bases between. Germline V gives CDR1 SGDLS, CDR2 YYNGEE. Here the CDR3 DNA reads TGTGCCAGCAGCGCCCCGGGCCGGAACACTGAAGCTTTCTTT. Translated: CASSAPGRNTEAFF.

The CDR3 reads CASSQRAGGMNTEAFF. The CDR3 nucleotides are TGTGCCAGCAGCCAGAGGGCTGGGGGCATGAACACTGAAGCTTTCTTT. The genes are TRBV14 and TRBJ1-1, with a possible D match to TRBD1 (6 bases). CDR1 SGHDN and CDR2 FVKESK come from the germline V gene. CDR3 length: 16 residues. The germline V and J ends were trimmed by 3 bases and 0 bases, with 14 bases remaining between them.

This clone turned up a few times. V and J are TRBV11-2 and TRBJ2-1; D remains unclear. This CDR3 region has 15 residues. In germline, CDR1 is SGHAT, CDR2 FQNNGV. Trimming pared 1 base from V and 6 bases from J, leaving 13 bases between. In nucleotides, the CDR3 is TGTGCCAGCAGCTTAGGGCTGGGTCGAAGCAATGAGCAGTTCTTC. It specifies CASSLGLGRSNEQFF. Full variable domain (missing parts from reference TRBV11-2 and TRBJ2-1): EAGVAQSPRYKIIEKRQSVAFWCNPISGHATLYWYQQILGQGPKLLIQFQNNGVVDDSQLPKDRFSAERLKGVDSTLKIQPAKLEDSAVYLCASSLGLGRSNEQFFGPGTRLTVL.

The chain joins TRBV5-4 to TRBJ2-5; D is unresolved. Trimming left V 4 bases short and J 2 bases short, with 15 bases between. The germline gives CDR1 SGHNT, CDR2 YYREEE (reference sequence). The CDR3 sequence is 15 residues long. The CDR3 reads CASSLTLGQQETQYF. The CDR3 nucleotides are TGTGCCAGCAGCCTGACCCTAGGCCAGCAAGAGACCCAGTACTTC.